This TCR beta chain was captured by sequencing in a study of naive and memory T cell subsets. This clonotype was observed a handful of times. Its antigen remains unknown. Noted treatment: skin biopsy from PPD injection site in Mantoux-positive individual. The library had UMIs added by 3' ligation of an oligonucleotide to TCR cDNA. Reverse transcription used DNase-treated unsorted total RNA, aiming for roughly 1 to 1,100 ng. This CDR3 comprises 16 residues. CDR1 is SGDLS and CDR2 is YYNGEE in the germline V gene. With 3 bases clipped from V and 5 bases from J, the junction kept 8 bases outside the gene matches. Amplification of ligated cDNA took four PCR rounds with SP2 and nested alpha and beta constant primers. TCRdb passed the UMI-ligation and nested PCR reads through MiXCR, listing each CDR3 protein once. The sample yields 25,000 to 35,000 distinct CDR3 sequences, about 7.4% seen once. Points from the study as a whole: TCRs were reportedly recovered from both biopsy types, mostly tuberculin test sites.

The sample consisted of skin, taken from a tuberculin skin test site. The clonotype comes from an adult in good health. The chain recombines TRBV9 with TRBJ2-1, with 10 bases aligning to TRBD2. CDR3 nucleotide sequence: TGTGCCAGCAGCGAGGCCCCTAGCGGGGGTAACAATGAGCAGTTCTTC. Protein sequence: CASSEAPSGGNNEQFF.